This T cell receptor beta chain is from a study of HIV-infected patients and healthy controls. This CDR3 has 13 residues. CDR1 is DFQATT and CDR2 is SNEGSKA in the germline V gene (reference sequence). Trimming took off 3 bases at V and 0 bases at J, with 6 bases between the two ends. In this sample, this clonotype turned up many times. TCRdb re-derived calls from the 5' RACE reads in MiXCR, one entry per CDR3 protein. The sample includes some 17,000 distinct CDR3 sequences, about a sixth of them seen just once. This TCR came from a human donor in good health. Sequencing used CD8+ T cells from blood. V is TRBV20-1 and J is TRBJ1-3, with D unresolved. The CDR3, as DNA: TGCAGTGCTAGGGACCTCTCTGGAAACACCATATATTTT. Its protein product is CSARDLSGNTIYF.